These 20 T cell receptor beta chains originate from one sample sequenced in a study of control samples from healthy donors and cancer patients. Here immunoSEQ multiplex PCR was the method, and the copy in TCRdb shows in-frame clones only, minus some. The table records approximately 58,000 clones, around 87% of them present only once. The material sequenced was PBMCs. The receptors come from a woman in her fifties or sixties with lung cancer.

The V gene is TRBV2, the J gene TRBJ1-1, with D possibly being TRBD1 (6 bases). This CDR3 contains 13 residues. Germline-derived CDR1 and CDR2 are SNHLY and FYNNEI. V was clipped by 11 bases and J by 0 bases, with 13 bases between them. In DNA form, the CDR3 reads TGTGCCGGACAAGGACAGATGAACACTGAAGCTTTCTTT. Encoded protein: CAGQGQMNTEAFF. The variable domain in full, with the rest retrieved from reference TRBV2 and TRBJ1-1, is EPEVTQTPSHQVTQMGQEVILRCVPISNHLYFYWYRQILGQKVEFLVSFYNNEISEKSEIFDDQFSVERPDGSNFTLKIRSTKLEDSAMYFCAGQGQMNTEAFFGQGTRLTVV.

CDR3 nucleotides: TGTGCCAGCAGCTTGATAAGTGGGATGGGCTATGGCTACACCTTC. This sequence encodes CASSLISGMGYGYTF. The chain has TRBV5-6 and TRBJ1-2, with D unclear. The CDR3 contains 15 residues. The ends were cut back, 1 base at V and 4 bases at J, with 14 bases in the middle. The germline CDR1 and CDR2 sequences are SGHDT and YYEEEE.

This sequence joins TRBV2 and TRBJ2-7; D unresolved. This CDR3 has 15 residues. V was pared by 3 bases and J by 0 bases, with 12 bases between. Germline CDR1 and CDR2: SNHLY and FYNNEI. The CDR3 nucleotides read TGTGCCAGCAGTGACCGTCAGGCCCGCTCCTACGAGCAGTACTTC. It codes for CASSDRQARSYEQYF.

Details on this clone: Other nucleotide sequences in the sample specify the same CDR3. V and J are TRBV18 and TRBJ2-5; D is undetermined. Per the germline V gene, CDR1 is KGHSH and CDR2 is LQKENI. The CDR3 consists of 11 residues. With 3 bases removed from V and 5 bases from J, the gap between germline ends came to 4 bases. This CDR3 reads CASSPRETQYF. CDR3 DNA sequence: TGTGCCAGCTCACCTCGGGAGACCCAGTACTTC. Drawing the rest from reference TRBV18 and TRBJ2-5, the complete variable domain is NAGVMQNPRHLVRRRGQEARLRCSPMKGHSHVYWYRQLPEEGLKFMVYLQKENIIDESGMPKERFSAEFPKEGPSILRIQQVVRGDSAAYFCASSPRETQYFGPGTRLLVL.

The chain recombines TRBV12-3 or TRBV12-4 with TRBJ2-7; possibly TRBD1 for D (6 bases). The CDR3 runs to 13 residues. Deletions cut 5 bases from V and 3 bases from J, with 11 bases between. CDR3 DNA sequence: TGTGCCAGCAGTACCGGACAGTACTACGAGCAGTACTTC. Amino acid sequence: CASSTGQYYEQYF.

This clone was recorded only once. The genes are TRBV7-9 and TRBJ2-1; 10 bases agree with TRBD2. The V gene end was trimmed by 5 bases and the J gene end by 2 bases; junction bases not matched to a gene: 3. Per germline, CDR1 SEHNR and CDR2 FQNEAQ (reference sequence). The CDR3 runs to 15 residues. The CDR3 protein is CASSPSGSTYNEQFF. The CDR3 coding sequence is TGTGCCAGCAGCCCTAGCGGGAGTACCTACAATGAGCAGTTCTTC.

A single count supports this clone. The CDR3 reads CASSLSGIGLGYTF. The CDR3, as DNA: TGTGCCAGCAGTTTATCCGGGATCGGTCTCGGCTACACCTTC. J is TRBJ1-2 and V is TRBV27; D is ambiguous. V lost 0 bases and J lost 8, with 13 bases in between. CDR1 is MNHEY, CDR2 SMNVEV, per germline (reference sequence). This CDR3 contains 14 residues.

The chain recombines TRBV19 with TRBJ1-6; 8 positions match TRBD1. Germline V gene data show CDR1 as LNHDA and CDR2 as SQIVND (reference sequence). After removal of 10 bases from V and 1 base from J, the junction contained 3 bases not matched to a gene. This CDR3 region has 14 residues. The CDR3 region has the DNA TGTGCCACCCAGGGGGCATCCTATAATTCACCCCTCCACTTT. Translated, it gives CATQGASYNSPLHF.

The chain couples TRBV28 to TRBJ1-4; no definite D call. Trimming left V 5 bases short and J 0 bases short, with 7 bases between. CDR1 and CDR2 (germline): MDHEN, SYDVKM. This CDR3 has 14 residues. DNA for the CDR3: TGTGCCAGCAGTGGATTCTCAACTAATGAAAAACTGTTTTTT. Its translation: CASSGFSTNEKLFF.

The chain recombines TRBV7-2 with TRBJ1-3; TRBD1 is a possible D gene (5 bases). The CDR3 loop spans 15 amino acids. Germline-derived CDR1 and CDR2 are SGHTA and FQGNSA. V was pared by 5 bases and J by 0 bases, with 11 bases between. The CDR3 nucleotides read TGTGCCAGCAGCCGGGGGGACTTCTCTGGAAACACCATATATTTT. Amino acid sequence: CASSRGDFSGNTIYF.

The gene calls are TRBV12-3 or TRBV12-4 and TRBJ1-2, with TRBD1 matching over 7 bases. J lost 6 bases, V lost 6 bases, and 7 bases had no gene match. This CDR3 comprises 13 residues. The DNA for the CDR3 is TGTGCCAGCAGCCACCGGGACAGAAATGGCTACACCTTC. This codes for CASSHRDRNGYTF.

The rearrangement joins TRBV30 to TRBJ2-5; unclear D gene. CDR1 and CDR2 from the germline V gene are GTSNPN and SVGIG (reference sequence). The germline V and J ends were trimmed by 4 bases and 4 bases, with 7 bases remaining between them. This CDR3 contains 11 residues. The DNA of the CDR3 is TGTGCCTGGACGACTTCAGAGACCCAGTACTTC. Its translation: CAWTTSETQYF.

This clone was detected once. CDR3 DNA: TGTGCCAGCAGCTTGCGCTCCGGGACGGCATCCTACGAGCAGTACTTC. This codes for CASSLRSGTASYEQYF. V gene TRBV5-6 combines with J gene TRBJ2-7; TRBD1 or TRBD2 may be the D gene (5 bases each). The germline V gene has CDR1 SGHDT and CDR2 YYEEEE. The CDR3 length is 16 residues. Trimming took 1 base from V and 1 from J, leaving 15 bases between them.

The chain links TRBV23-1 to TRBJ2-7; D call uncertain. TRBV23-1 is an ORF; its function is uncertain. Between the trimmed V and J ends, which lost 0 bases and 1 base, there was a span of 4 bases. CDR3 length: 13 amino acids. DNA of the CDR3: TGCGCCAGCAGTCAATCGTCGTCCTACGAGCAGTACTTC. Protein: CASSQSSSYEQYF.

The table lists this clone with a count of one. The V call is TRBV28, the J call TRBJ1-2; no clear D. This CDR3 comprises 12 residues. Germline V lookup: CDR1 MDHEN, CDR2 SYDVKM. Trimming removed 6 bases from V and 8 bases from J, with 13 bases in between. The CDR3 bases are TGTGCCAGCAGACCCAATCTTAGGGGCTACACCTTC. This sequence encodes CASRPNLRGYTF.

This clone was detected only once. This chain uses TRBV5-4 with TRBJ2-6; TRBD1 aligns across 9 bases. V was pared by 4 bases and J by 0 bases, with 8 bases of the junction left unmatched. Germline V gene lookup returns CDR1 SGHNT and CDR2 YYREEE (reference sequence). CDR3 size: 18 residues. CDR3 sequence reads: CASSPMTGGLSGANVLTF. DNA for the CDR3: TGTGCCAGCAGCCCTATGACAGGGGGTCTCTCTGGGGCCAACGTCCTGACTTTC.

The rearrangement links TRBV7-9 to TRBJ1-1, with D uncertain. The CDR3 runs 15 residues. Trimming shortened V by 3 bases and J by 1 base, and 12 bases separated the two germline ends. The germline gives CDR1 SEHNR, CDR2 FQNEAQ (reference sequence). The CDR3 coding sequence is TGTGCCAGCAGCTTCAGCCGTGGGTCGAACACTGAAGCTTTCTTT. Translating gives CASSFSRGSNTEAFF. Supplemented by reference TRBV7-9 and TRBJ1-1, the full variable domain reads DTGVSQNPRHKITKRGQNVTFRCDPISEHNRLYWYRQTLGQGPEFLTYFQNEAQLEKSRLLSDRFSAERPKGSFSTLEIQRTEQGDSAMYLCASSFSRGSNTEAFFGQGTRLTVV.

In the case of this clone: Other nucleotide sequences in the sample specify the same CDR3. This chain connects TRBV5-1 to TRBJ2-3; 10 bases fit TRBD1. The CDR3 totals 14 residues. The germline gives CDR1 SGHRS, CDR2 YFSETQ. V trimming: 4 bases; J trimming: 3 bases; junction bases outside the gene matches: 2. CDR3 nucleotides: TGCGCCAGCAGCAGGGGACAGGGGACAGATACGCAGTATTTT. This sequence encodes CASSRGQGTDTQYF. Supplemented by reference TRBV5-1 and TRBJ2-3, the full variable domain reads KAGVTQTPRYLIKTRGQQVTLSCSPISGHRSVSWYQQTPGQGLQFLFEYFSETQRNKGNFPGRFSGRQFSNSRSEMNVSTLELGDSALYLCASSRGQGTDTQYFGPGTRLTVL.

The chain is built from TRBV6-1 and TRBJ2-7; D perhaps matches TRBD2 (6 bases). CDR1 and CDR2 from the germline V gene are MNHNS and SASEGT. This CDR3 is built from 15 residues. V was trimmed by 1 base and J by 1 base, leaving 11 bases between them. CDR3 sequence (DNA): TGTGCCAGCAGTGAAGTGGGGACTCCATCCTACGAGCAGTACTTC. Its translation: CASSEVGTPSYEQYF.

The chain couples TRBV3-1 (or the pseudogene TRBV3-2) to TRBJ2-3; 7 bases are a match to TRBD1. V was clipped by 4 bases and J by 4 bases; unmatched bases: 5. CDR3 length: 14 residues. Germline-derived CDR1 and CDR2 are LGHDT and YNNKEL (reference sequence). The CDR3 here is CASSPGQAADTQYF. CDR3 sequence (DNA): TGTGCCAGCAGCCCCGGACAGGCCGCAGATACGCAGTATTTT.